These 30 T cell receptor beta chains share one sample of origin, sequenced in a study of blood T cells in healthy people across ages. Primed by a sample-barcoded 5' primer and a J-beta primer mix, a second PCR proceeded for about 6 to 11 cycles. TCRdb independently ran MiXCR on the 5' RACE reads; one entry per CDR3 protein. The table records 780,000 or so distinct CDR3 sequences, about 25% of them present only once. Separately, the same data were catalogued under a study of T cells of mothers and their children.

The material sequenced was blood. These receptors all stem from a boy between 10 and 17 years old in good health.

This clonotype has a handful of counts. The CDR3 is CASSHRQESTYEQYF. The CDR3 bases are TGCGCCAGCAGCCACAGACAGGAATCGACCTACGAGCAGTACTTC. This rearrangement joins TRBV4-3 to TRBJ2-7; D is perhaps TRBD1 (6 bases). V was trimmed by 3 bases and J by 2 bases, leaving 14 bases between them. Germline assignment: CDR1 LGHNA and CDR2 YSLEER. The CDR3 totals 15 residues.

This clonotype occurred a few times. The chain employs TRBV3-1 and TRBJ2-7; 8 bases are a match to TRBD2. The CDR3 runs to 13 residues. The germline gives CDR1 LGHDT, CDR2 YNNKEL (reference sequence). V was clipped by 11 bases and J by 5 bases; unmatched bases: 11. The CDR3 region is CAGEAGVGDEQYF. The CDR3, as DNA: TGTGCCGGTGAAGCGGGAGTAGGGGACGAGCAGTACTTC.

The chain uses TRBV7-9 and TRBJ2-7; perhaps TRBD2 as D (6 bases). Trimming removed 2 bases at V and 7 bases at J, with 12 bases between. CDR3 length: 13 amino acids. Germline CDR1 and CDR2: SEHNR and FQNEAQ (reference sequence). The chain's CDR3 is CASSLLHRGEQYF. Written as DNA, the CDR3 is TGTGCCAGCAGCTTATTACATCGGGGGGAGCAGTACTTC.

This rearrangement joins TRBV20-1 to TRBJ1-6, with D unresolved. Between the trimmed V and J ends, which lost 0 bases and 10 bases, there was a span of 16 bases. The CDR3 contains 15 residues. CDR1 and CDR2 (germline): DFQATT, SNEGSKA (reference sequence). The CDR3 nucleotides are TGCAGTGCTAGAGAGGGTACCGATTCCCAGTCACCCCTCCACTTT. Translating gives CSAREGTDSQSPLHF.

In the case of this clonotype: The junction does not match germline at one end; this may be a read error. The V gene is TRBV2, the J gene TRBJ2-2, with TRBD2 as a possible D gene (7 bases). Germline lookup yields CDR1 SNHLY and CDR2 FYNNEI. The CDR3 contains 16 residues. CDR3 loop: CAGSEGGVRNTGELFF. In DNA form, the CDR3 reads TGTGCCGGCAGTGAAGGGGGGGTGAGGAACACCGGGGAGCTGTTTTTT.

This clonotype was counted between two and nine times. The gene calls are TRBV11-2 and TRBJ2-3, with D unresolved. Germline V gene lookup returns CDR1 SGHAT and CDR2 FQNNGV. The CDR3 loop spans 15 amino acids. The V end was cut by 5 bases, the J end by 1 base, with 13 bases between. The CDR3 loop reads CASSPKVWGTDTQYF. The DNA for the CDR3 is TGTGCCAGCAGCCCTAAAGTTTGGGGCACAGATACGCAGTATTTT.

In DNA form, the CDR3 reads TGTGCCAGCAGCCAAGGACTAGCGGGGGTTGAGACCCAGTACTTC. This codes for CASSQGLAGVETQYF. The genes are TRBV3-1 and TRBJ2-5, with TRBD2 matching 12 bases. The CDR3 is made up of 15 amino acids. Looked up from germline, CDR1 is LGHDT and CDR2 is YNNKEL (reference sequence). Unmatched junction bases numbered 2, after V lost 1 base and J lost 5 bases.

This chain joins TRBV5-1 and TRBJ2-3; the match to TRBD2 covers 7 bases. Trimming at V came to 4 bases and at J to 2 bases, leaving 10 bases not matched to a gene. This CDR3 has 16 residues. Germline lookup yields CDR1 SGHRS and CDR2 YFSETQ. CDR3: CASSPGTIRTTDTQYF. The CDR3 DNA reads as TGCGCCAGCAGCCCGGGGACTATTCGTACCACAGATACGCAGTATTTT.

A note on this clonotype: One base away lies a much larger clone, so this may be a sequencing read error. The rearrangement joins TRBV5-5 to TRBJ1-4; no definite D call. The germline CDR1 and CDR2 sequences are SGHKS and YYEKEE (reference sequence). The V and J ends lost 4 bases and 1 base respectively, with 14 bases between them. The CDR3 is made up of 16 amino acids. The CDR3 spells CASSPYLIVTNEKLFF. The CDR3 coding sequence is TGTGCCAGCAGCCCGTACCTTATTGTAACTAATGAAAAACTGTTTTTT.

The V call is TRBV5-1, the J call TRBJ1-1, with 7 nucleotides matching TRBD1. The CDR3 is 14 residues long. From germline, CDR1 is SGHRS and CDR2 YFSETQ. After removal of 5 bases from V and 0 bases from J, the junction contained 4 bases not matched to a gene. CDR3 nucleotide sequence: TGCGCCAGCAGTAAGACAGGGATGAACACTGAAGCTTTCTTT. Translating it yields CASSKTGMNTEAFF.

This clonotype has a handful of counts. This chain connects TRBV14 to TRBJ1-2; 7 nucleotides align to TRBD1. Germline CDR1 SGHDN, CDR2 FVKESK. With 2 bases clipped from V and 7 bases from J, the junction kept 13 bases outside the gene matches. There are 16 residues in the CDR3. CDR3 in amino acids: CASSQSQGDRKIGYTF. The CDR3, as DNA: TGTGCCAGCAGCCAAAGTCAGGGGGACCGTAAGATTGGCTACACCTTC.

This clonotype was found a few times. The chain combines TRBV7-3 with TRBJ2-2; D gene uncertain. Germline lookup yields CDR1 SGHTA and CDR2 FQGTGA. The CDR3 is 15 residues long. Trimming took off 5 bases at V and 4 bases at J, with 14 bases between the two ends. In DNA, the CDR3 is TGTGCCAGCAGCCCTCAGGCTCAAACCACCGGGGAGCTGTTTTTT. This sequence encodes CASSPQAQTTGELFF.

The gene calls are TRBV7-2 and TRBJ2-5; D is perhaps TRBD1 (5 bases). Germline V gene sequence: CDR1 SGHTA, CDR2 FQGNSA. V was cut by 6 bases and J by 3 bases, with 11 bases left in between. This CDR3 region has 13 residues. The CDR3 protein is CASREGAKETQYF. The CDR3 DNA follows: TGTGCCAGCAGGGAAGGGGCGAAAGAGACCCAGTACTTC.

This clonotype was seen just once. V and J are TRBV4-3 and TRBJ2-5, with TRBD1 as a possible D gene (6 bases). Matching the DNA end better, TRBJ2-7 makes the J call doubtful. The germline V gene has CDR1 LGHNA and CDR2 YSLEER. The CDR3 loop spans 16 amino acids. The CDR3 DNA follows: TGCGCCAGCAGCCAAGACTTAGGACAGTCTTCCTACGAGCAGTACTTC. As protein: CASSQDLGQSSYEQYF.

This clonotype was seen a handful of times. The V gene is TRBV7-3, the J gene TRBJ2-3, with 11 bases that match TRBD1. After removal of 5 bases from V and 2 bases from J, the junction contained 12 bases not matched to a gene. CDR1 SGHTA and CDR2 FQGTGA come from the germline V gene. The CDR3 extends over 18 amino acids. The CDR3 nucleotides read TGTGCCAGCAGCCCAACCGGGACAGGGGGGCCTTTCACAGATACGCAGTATTTT. Translated: CASSPTGTGGPFTDTQYF.

This clonotype was found a few times. This chain links TRBV7-2 with TRBJ2-6; D could derive from TRBD1 or TRBD2 (5 bases each). The CDR3 runs 15 residues. V was shortened by 6 bases and J by 2 bases, with 11 bases between the two germline ends. Germline loops: CDR1 SGHTA, CDR2 FQGNSA. CDR3 bases: TGTGCCAGCAGACCAGGGAGTACTGGGGCCAACGTCCTGACTTTC. It specifies CASRPGSTGANVLTF.

A few counts support this clonotype. The CDR3 spells CASSLVGPSYNEQFF. The CDR3 DNA follows: TGTGCCAGCAGCTTAGTCGGCCCCTCCTACAATGAGCAGTTCTTC. The V gene is TRBV7-3, the J gene TRBJ2-1; no reliable D call. The CDR3 contains 15 residues. In germline, CDR1 is SGHTA, CDR2 FQGTGA. Trimming took off 2 bases at V and 0 bases at J, with 8 bases between the two ends.

V is TRBV29-1 and J is TRBJ2-7; unclear D gene. V lost 6 bases, J lost 1 base, and 13 bases lay in between. Germline CDR1 is SQVTM and CDR2 is ANQGSEA. The CDR3 extends over 13 amino acids. In DNA form, the CDR3 reads TGCAGCGTCAGGCGGACCGGATCCTACGAGCAGTACTTC. Amino acid sequence: CSVRRTGSYEQYF.

The gene calls are TRBV7-2 and TRBJ2-1, with D hard to call. The CDR3 has 12 residues. The germline V and J ends were trimmed by 0 bases and 8 bases, with 5 bases remaining between them. The germline V gene encodes CDR1 SGHTA and CDR2 FQGNSA. CDR3 nucleotides: TGTGCCAGCAGCTTAGCCGGGCATGAGCAGTTCTTC. Its translation: CASSLAGHEQFF.

The rearrangement links TRBV27 to TRBJ2-5; 8 bases line up with TRBD2. TRBJ2-1 explains the end of the DNA better; the J call may be wrong. In germline, CDR1 is MNHEY, CDR2 SMNVEV (reference sequence). CDR3 length: 16 amino acids. The CDR3 DNA sequence: TGTGCCAGCAGTTTAATCTCCGGGACTAGACGGGATGAGCAGTTCTTC. It is translated as CASSLISGTRRDEQFF.

This clonotype was seen only a few times. This CDR3 is CASQDTGRDEQYF. The CDR3, as DNA: TGCGCCAGCCAGGACACAGGGCGTGACGAGCAGTACTTC. J is TRBJ2-7 and V is TRBV4-3; D is perhaps TRBD1 (6 bases). The ends were cut back, 8 bases at V and 5 bases at J, with 16 bases in the middle. This CDR3 comprises 13 residues. The germline V gene encodes CDR1 LGHNA and CDR2 YSLEER.

The gene calls are TRBV27 and TRBJ2-3; a possible D gene is TRBD2 (5 bases). V was cut by 0 bases and J by 5 bases, with 12 bases left in between. CDR3 length: 15 residues. Germline V gene lookup returns CDR1 MNHEY and CDR2 SMNVEV (reference sequence). The CDR3 DNA reads TGTGCCAGCAGTTTATCCGGAGAGGCGGGAGATACGCAGTATTTT. This sequence encodes CASSLSGEAGDTQYF.

V is TRBV20-1 and J is TRBJ2-3; 8 nucleotides line up with TRBD2. Trimming removed 5 bases from V and 3 bases from J; junction bases left unmatched: 4. Germline V lookup: CDR1 DFQATT, CDR2 SNEGSKA (reference sequence). The CDR3 length is 13 residues. CDR3 in amino acids: CSALLAVTDTQYF. In nucleotides, the CDR3 is TGCAGTGCTCTACTAGCGGTGACAGATACGCAGTATTTT.

In this sample, this clonotype turned up a few times. The chain joins TRBV29-1 to TRBJ2-3; tentatively, D is TRBD2 (6 bases). The CDR3 sequence is 16 residues long. V lost 0 bases, J lost 0 bases, and 13 bases lay in between. Germline CDR1 is SQVTM and CDR2 is ANQGSEA. This CDR3 is CSVEDLGGTSTDTQYF. In DNA form, the CDR3 reads TGCAGCGTTGAAGATCTGGGGGGAACTAGCACAGATACGCAGTATTTT.

The chain's CDR3 is CASSLRAGVVNYGYTF. In nucleotides, the CDR3 is TGTGCCAGCAGCTTACGGGCAGGGGTGGTAAACTATGGCTACACCTTC. This sequence joins TRBV7-2 and TRBJ1-2; the D gene is possibly TRBD1 (6 bases). The germline V gene encodes CDR1 SGHTA and CDR2 FQGNSA. Between the trimmed V and J ends, which lost 2 bases and 2 bases, there was a span of 15 bases. This CDR3 comprises 16 residues. The full variable domain, completed using reference TRBV7-2 and TRBJ1-2, is GAGVSQSPSNKVTEKGKDVELRCDPISGHTALYWYRQSLGQGLEFLIYFQGNSAPDKSGLPSDRFSAERTGGSVSTLTIQRTQQEDSAVYLCASSLRAGVVNYGYTFGSGTRLTVV.

The chain combines TRBV10-3 with TRBJ2-3, with D maybe TRBD1 (6 bases). Trimming stripped 6 bases from V and 0 bases from J, with 13 bases between. The length of the CDR3 is 15 residues. Looked up from germline, CDR1 is ENHRY and CDR2 is SYGVKD. CDR3 sequence reads: CAISLTGQSTDTQYF. The CDR3 nucleotides are TGTGCCATCAGCCTGACAGGCCAGAGCACAGATACGCAGTATTTT.

The chain has TRBV12-3 or TRBV12-4 and TRBJ2-4; D is possibly TRBD2 (6 bases). The V end lost 5 bases, the J end lost 9 bases, and 14 bases lay between the germline ends. This CDR3 comprises 13 residues. CDR3 amino acids: CASSDTRGTIQYF. CDR3 bases: TGTGCCAGCAGTGACACCCGCGGGACCATTCAGTACTTC.

This clonotype showed up just a few times. The rearrangement joins TRBV5-1 to TRBJ1-1; no firm D call. The CDR3 covers 14 residues. V was cut by 0 bases and J by 6 bases, with 12 bases left in between. Germline V gene sequence: CDR1 SGHRS, CDR2 YFSETQ. CDR3 DNA: TGCGCCAGCAGCTTGGAACGACGATCAGCTGAAGCTTTCTTT. It is translated as CASSLERRSAEAFF.

This clonotype was picked up many times. V and J are TRBV28 and TRBJ2-1; D may match TRBD1 or TRBD2 (6 bases each). Germline-derived CDR1 and CDR2 are MDHEN and SYDVKM. CDR3 length equals 18 residues. Trimming removed 5 bases from V and 0 bases from J, with 20 bases in between. The CDR3 DNA sequence: TGTGCCAGCAGTCCAAGATCGTGGGGGGCCCCCTCCTACAATGAGCAGTTCTTC. Translated, it gives CASSPRSWGAPSYNEQFF.

This clonotype was found a few times. The J gene is TRBJ1-3, the V gene TRBV5-1; D gene ambiguous. CDR3 length: 16 residues. The V gene's germline CDR1 is SGHRS and CDR2 YFSETQ. Deletions cut 5 bases from V and 0 bases from J, with 15 bases between. CDR3 bases: TGCGCCAGCAGAGACGCTGACGGTTACTCTGGAAACACCATATATTTT. Protein sequence: CASRDADGYSGNTIYF. Variable domain in full (rest from reference TRBV5-1 and TRBJ1-3): KAGVTQTPRYLIKTRGQQVTLSCSPISGHRSVSWYQQTPGQGLQFLFEYFSETQRNKGNFPGRFSGRQFSNSRSEMNVSTLELGDSALYLCASRDADGYSGNTIYFGEGSWLTVV.